This entry concerns a single TCR beta chain. The antigen is not known. These data belong to a study of beta chain features in type 1 diabetes. On the study more broadly: Regarding age, gender and cell yields, patients proved similar to healthy donors.

The study, taken as a whole, reports: Type 1 diabetes patients had moderately but significantly shorter TCRB CDR3s in all four CD4+ subsets. The VDJ junctions of type 1 diabetes patients carried fewer insertions and more deletions.

The CDR3 is made up of 15 amino acids. J lost 0 bases, V lost 1 base, and 5 bases had no gene match. CDR1 is GTSNPN and CDR2 is SVGIG in the germline V gene (reference sequence). Purity exceeded 95% in all sorted populations. Of the isolated RNA, all was reverse transcribed, and so the sequenced material was expressed TCRB transcripts. Assay used: immunoSEQ multiplex PCR; TCRdb lists only in-frame clones, some missing. Here the sample spans 600,000 to 700,000 clones, around 15% being singletons. The V and J genes are TRBV30 and TRBJ1-1; the match to TRBD1 covers 7 bases. The clonotype originates from a man younger than 35 with type 1 diabetes. The sequenced sample consisted of naive CD4+ T cells from blood. The CDR3 loop is CAWSDAGTVNTEAFF. CDR3 coding DNA: TGTGCCTGGAGTGACGCCGGGACAGTGAACACTGAAGCTTTCTTT.